The 14 T cell receptor beta chains given below trace back to one sample, sequenced in a study of CD8 T cells in Susac syndrome. Random hexamers were used to reverse transcribe an amount of roughly 0.5 to 1 ug RNA. Each CDR3 protein gets one entry after TCRdb re-called the immunoSEQ multiplex PCR reads with MiXCR. The sample contains 300,000 or so distinct CDR3 sequences, around 90% of which appear only once. Input material: CD4+ T cells from PBMCs. The receptors originated from a human donor with multiple sclerosis.

This clonotype was seen a few times. The rearrangement links TRBV28 to TRBJ2-7; TRBD1 aligns across 8 bases. V lost 5 bases to trimming and J lost 2 bases; unmatched junction nucleotides: 5. Germline CDR1 reads MDHEN; CDR2 reads SYDVKM. The CDR3 has 14 residues. CDR3 nucleotides: TGTGCCAGCAGTGCCGGACAGGGCGCCTACGAGCAGTACTTC. Translating it yields CASSAGQGAYEQYF.

In nucleotides, the CDR3 is TGTGCCAGCAGCTCCGGGACATCAAAAGAGACCCAGTACTTC. It yields the protein CASSSGTSKETQYF. The genes are TRBV12-3 or TRBV12-4 and TRBJ2-5; TRBD1 is a possible D gene (6 bases). The CDR3 has 14 residues. V dropped 6 bases and J dropped 3 bases, with 14 bases sitting between them.

The chain has TRBV27 and TRBJ2-1; D tentatively reads TRBD1 or TRBD2 (5 bases each). V was clipped by 3 bases and J by 9 bases, with 9 bases between them. Germline V CDR1 and CDR2: MNHEY, SMNVEV (reference sequence). This CDR3 is built from 12 residues. The CDR3, as DNA: TGTGCCAGCAGTTTCCGGGACGGTGAGCAGTTCTTC. Its protein product is CASSFRDGEQFF.

The chain joins TRBV18 to TRBJ1-6; the D gene is possibly TRBD1 (6 bases). V was cut by 3 bases and J by 6 bases, with 12 bases left in between. CDR1 and CDR2 (germline): KGHSH, LQKENI. CDR3 length: 15 amino acids. CDR3 amino acids: CASSPTDSPNSPLHF. The CDR3 DNA sequence: TGTGCCAGCTCACCGACGGACAGCCCTAATTCACCCCTCCACTTT.

The chain links TRBV7-2 to TRBJ2-3, with 12 bases aligning to TRBD1. The CDR3 is 18 amino acids. Losses at the gene ends were 7 bases for V and 4 bases for J; bases not matched to a gene: 15. CDR1 is SGHTA and CDR2 is FQGNSA in the germline V gene. The CDR3 reads CASIGTGTGGGRADTQYF. The CDR3 nucleotides read TGTGCCAGCATCGGGACCGGGACAGGGGGCGGAAGGGCAGATACGCAGTATTTT.

The CDR3 loop reads CASSDRGRDTEAFF. The CDR3 DNA follows: TGTGCCAGCAGTGACAGGGGGCGGGACACTGAAGCTTTCTTT. V gene TRBV6-6 combines with J gene TRBJ1-1; TRBD1 matches 10 bases. The CDR3 consists of 14 residues. The germline V gene encodes CDR1 MNHNY and CDR2 SVGAGI (reference sequence). V trimming: 5 bases; J trimming: 3 bases; junction bases outside the gene matches: 3.

This clonotype occurred once. V is TRBV12-3 or TRBV12-4 and J is TRBJ1-2; 9 nucleotides agree with TRBD1. CDR3 length equals 15 residues. Trimming removed 5 bases from V and 4 bases from J; junction bases left unmatched: 8. CDR3 bases: TGTGCCAGCAGTCTTTCCGGGACAGGGAGCTATGGCTACACCTTC. As protein: CASSLSGTGSYGYTF.

The rearrangement links TRBV20-1 to TRBJ2-1; tentatively, D is TRBD1 (6 bases). Trimming took 5 bases from V and 4 from J, leaving 18 bases between them. This CDR3 region has 15 residues. In germline, CDR1 is DFQATT, CDR2 SNEGSKA (reference sequence). The CDR3 sequence is CSASPAGDRYNEQFF. The CDR3 region has the DNA TGCAGTGCTTCCCCCGCAGGGGATAGGTACAATGAGCAGTTCTTC.

The V gene is TRBV6-2 or TRBV6-3, the J gene TRBJ2-6, with no clear D. The CDR3 runs to 14 residues. V dropped 8 bases and J dropped 0 bases, with 8 bases sitting between them. Germline lookup yields CDR1 MNHEY and CDR2 SVGEGT. As DNA, the CDR3 is TGTGCCAGCTTCTGGGGCTCTGGGGCCAACGTCCTGACTTTC. Its protein product is CASFWGSGANVLTF.

CDR3 amino acids: CSAASLNTEAFF. In nucleotides, the CDR3 is TGCAGTGCGGCGTCCTTGAACACTGAAGCTTTCTTT. V gene TRBV20-1 combines with J gene TRBJ1-1; D gene ambiguous. V dropped 6 bases and J dropped 0 bases, with 8 bases sitting between them. CDR3 size: 12 residues. Germline V gene lookup returns CDR1 DFQATT and CDR2 SNEGSKA (reference sequence).

This clonotype has a handful of counts. This rearrangement joins TRBV6-1 to TRBJ2-2, with D possibly matching TRBD2 (6 bases). V dropped 8 bases and J dropped 4 bases, with 8 bases sitting between them. The CDR3 has 12 residues. Germline V CDR1 and CDR2: MNHNS, SASEGT. The CDR3 sequence is CASGGSTGELFF. CDR3 DNA sequence: TGTGCCAGCGGAGGGAGCACCGGGGAGCTGTTTTTT.

This clonotype was picked up one time. The rearrangement uses TRBV20-1 and TRBJ2-3; 11 nucleotides line up with TRBD2. This CDR3 comprises 16 residues. Germline assignment: CDR1 DFQATT and CDR2 SNEGSKA (reference sequence). Losses at the gene ends were 5 bases for V and 0 bases for J; bases not matched to a gene: 7. The CDR3 here is CSALPGLAASTDTQYF. In DNA form, the CDR3 reads TGCAGTGCTCTCCCGGGACTAGCGGCTAGCACAGATACGCAGTATTTT.

This sequence joins TRBV4-3 and TRBJ2-7; D is undetermined. V was clipped by 0 bases and J by 3 bases, with 21 bases between them. Germline lookup yields CDR1 LGHNA and CDR2 YSLEER. The CDR3 is 18 amino acids. In DNA, the CDR3 is TGCGCCAGCAGCCAAGAGGCCCCCAGGCGAGTCACGTTCTACGAGCAGTACTTC. Encoded protein: CASSQEAPRRVTFYEQYF.

The rearrangement joins TRBV5-1 to TRBJ2-3; D is uncertain. CDR1 and CDR2 from the germline V gene are SGHRS and YFSETQ. The CDR3 spans 15 residues. V was clipped by 2 bases and J by 5 bases, with 15 bases between them. CDR3 in amino acids: CASSFVGQGVDTQYF. The DNA of the CDR3 is TGCGCCAGCAGCTTCGTCGGGCAAGGCGTAGATACGCAGTATTTT.